A selection of T cell receptor beta chains follows, all from one sample in a study of CD8 T cells in Susac syndrome. TCRdb redid the calling of the immunoSEQ multiplex PCR reads with MiXCR, one entry per CDR3 protein. This table has a few hundred thousand distinct CDR3 sequences, about 85% appearing once. Sequences were obtained from CD8+ T cells from PBMCs. The receptors shown here come from a human donor with multiple sclerosis. Each CDR3 is given with its conserved first and last residue. Fields, in order: J gene, V gene, D gene, clone size, CDR3 protein, CDR3 DNA. The D gene is left open where the match is weak. Some rows have no size entry. The others give once, few or many, or a class for an expanded clone.

J: TRBJ2-7; V: TRBV27; D: .; size: few; CDR3: CASSLRLAQLNYEQYF; DNA: TGTGCCAGCAGTTTAAGGCTAGCCCAACTGAACTACGAGCAGTACTTC
J: TRBJ1-4; V: TRBV11-2; D: .; size: once; CDR3: CASSTRTVANQNEKLFF; DNA: TGTGCCAGCAGCACCCGGACAGTTGCCAACCAGAATGAAAAACTGTTTTTT
J: TRBJ2-1; V: TRBV20-1; D: TRBD1; size: .; CDR3: CSARVGGRGEGNEQFF; DNA: TGCAGTGCTAGAGTAGGGGGCAGGGGCGAGGGCAATGAGCAGTTCTTC
J: TRBJ2-7; V: TRBV6-1; D: TRBD1; size: .; CDR3: CASSVRDSTNPRWGEQYF; DNA: TGTGCCAGCAGTGTCCGGGACAGTACAAATCCCCGTTGGGGGGAGCAGTACTTC
J: TRBJ2-7; V: TRBV9; D: .; size: .; CDR3: CASSVVGSSGEQYF; DNA: TGTGCCAGCAGCGTAGTCGGGAGTAGTGGCGAGCAGTACTTC
J: TRBJ2-3; V: TRBV6-5; D: .; size: few; CDR3: CASSYSGSSTDTQYF; DNA: TGTGCCAGCAGTTACTCGGGAAGTAGCACAGATACGCAGTATTTT
J: TRBJ1-1; V: TRBV27; D: .; size: once; CDR3: CASSLGSHLRNTEAFF; DNA: TGTGCCAGCAGTCTTGGGTCTCATCTGAGGAACACTGAAGCTTTCTTT
J: TRBJ1-4; V: TRBV15; D: .; size: .; CDR3: CATSPGRNEKLFF; DNA: TGTGCCACCAGCCCCGGACGGAATGAAAAACTGTTTTTT
J: TRBJ2-7; V: TRBV5-6; D: TRBD2; size: once; CDR3: CASSSGSPSYEQYF; DNA: TGTGCCAGCAGTAGCGGGTCCCCTTCCTACGAGCAGTACTTC
J: TRBJ2-7; V: TRBV18; D: .; size: .; CDR3: CASSPSRDLRTDYEQYF; DNA: TGTGCCAGCTCACCCTCCCGGGACCTTAGAACAGACTACGAGCAGTACTTC
J: TRBJ2-7; V: TRBV3-1; D: TRBD1; size: .; CDR3: CASSQFTGGFSYEQYF; DNA: TGTGCCAGCAGCCAGTTCACAGGGGGCTTTTCCTACGAGCAGTACTTC
J: TRBJ1-5; V: TRBV28; D: .; size: once; CDR3: CASSFWTVGHQPQHF; DNA: TGTGCCAGCAGTTTCTGGACAGTGGGCCATCAGCCCCAGCATTTT
J: TRBJ2-1; V: TRBV28; D: TRBD2; size: .; CDR3: CASSLNPSGTFDEQFF; DNA: TGTGCCAGCAGTTTAAACCCTAGCGGGACATTCGATGAGCAGTTCTTC
J: TRBJ2-2; V: TRBV29-1; D: .; size: .; CDR3: CSVRGQHGGELFF; DNA: TGCAGCGTTCGAGGTCAACACGGAGGGGAGCTGTTTTTT
J: TRBJ2-5; V: TRBV6-1; D: .; size: .; CDR3: CASSERGVQETQYF; DNA: TGTGCCAGCAGTGAACGCGGTGTACAAGAGACCCAGTACTTC
J: TRBJ2-1; V: TRBV10-3; D: .; size: .; CDR3: CAITELDRGEQFF; DNA: TGTGCCATCACCGAACTAGATCGGGGTGAGCAGTTCTTC
J: TRBJ2-7; V: TRBV28; D: TRBD2; size: .; CDR3: CASSLNIATSGFSYEQYF; DNA: TGTGCCAGCAGTTTAAATATCGCGACTAGCGGCTTCTCCTACGAGCAGTACTTC
J: TRBJ1-4; V: TRBV4-1; D: TRBD1; size: .; CDR3: CASRDRDEKLFF; DNA: TGCGCCAGCCGGGACAGGGATGAAAAACTGTTTTTT
J: TRBJ2-1; V: TRBV19; D: .; size: few; CDR3: CASSIVPGTYNEQFF; DNA: TGTGCCAGTAGTATAGTCCCGGGAACCTACAATGAGCAGTTCTTC
J: TRBJ1-1; V: TRBV27; D: .; size: .; CDR3: CASSPERGHTEAFF; DNA: TGTGCCAGCAGTCCCGAGAGGGGTCACACTGAAGCTTTCTTT
J: TRBJ2-2; V: TRBV27; D: .; size: .; CDR3: CASSWTVTGELFF; DNA: TGTGCCAGCAGTTGGACAGTGACCGGGGAGCTGTTTTTT
J: TRBJ2-7; V: TRBV10-3; D: .; size: .; CDR3: CAISEGRERYEQYF; DNA: TGTGCCATCAGTGAGGGTCGGGAGCGCTACGAGCAGTACTTC
J: TRBJ2-4; V: TRBV4-1; D: .; size: .; CDR3: CASSQVEQSHRDQYF; DNA: TGCGCCAGCAGCCAAGTTGAGCAGTCCCACAGAGACCAGTACTTC
J: TRBJ2-3; V: TRBV2; D: TRBD2; size: .; CDR3: CASSGPGLAGELGTDTQYF; DNA: TGTGCCAGCAGTGGACCGGGACTAGCGGGAGAATTGGGCACAGATACGCAGTATTTT
J: TRBJ2-1; V: TRBV7-3; D: TRBD1; size: .; CDR3: CASSLTSGGNEQFF; DNA: TGTGCCAGCAGCTTAACGTCAGGGGGCAATGAGCAGTTCTTC
J: TRBJ2-7; V: TRBV20-1; D: .; size: .; CDR3: CSAGSFSYEQYF; DNA: TGCAGTGCCGGGAGTTTCTCTTACGAGCAGTACTTC
J: TRBJ2-7; V: TRBV27; D: TRBD2; size: .; CDR3: CASSPSGTFYEQYF; DNA: TGTGCCAGCAGCCCCAGCGGGACCTTTTACGAGCAGTACTTC
J: TRBJ2-7; V: TRBV7-9; D: TRBD2; size: .; CDR3: CASSVTQILAGGTNYEQYF; DNA: TGTGCCAGCAGCGTTACCCAGATACTAGCGGGAGGAACCAACTACGAGCAGTACTTC
J: TRBJ2-3; V: TRBV28; D: .; size: .; CDR3: CASNCAHLGSDTQYF; DNA: TGTGCCAGCAACTGTGCCCATCTGGGATCAGATACGCAGTATTTT
J: TRBJ1-5; V: TRBV5-1; D: TRBD1; size: few; CDR3: CASSSGQGVNQPQHF; DNA: TGCGCCAGCAGCTCGGGACAGGGGGTTAATCAGCCCCAGCATTTT
J: TRBJ1-4; V: TRBV27; D: TRBD1; size: .; CDR3: CASSTDRGSNEKLFF; DNA: TGTGCCAGCAGTACTGACAGGGGATCTAATGAAAAACTGTTTTTT
J: TRBJ2-1; V: TRBV27; D: .; size: .; CDR3: CASSLRGGVNEQFF; DNA: TGTGCCAGCAGTTTACGGGGTGGAGTAAATGAGCAGTTCTTC